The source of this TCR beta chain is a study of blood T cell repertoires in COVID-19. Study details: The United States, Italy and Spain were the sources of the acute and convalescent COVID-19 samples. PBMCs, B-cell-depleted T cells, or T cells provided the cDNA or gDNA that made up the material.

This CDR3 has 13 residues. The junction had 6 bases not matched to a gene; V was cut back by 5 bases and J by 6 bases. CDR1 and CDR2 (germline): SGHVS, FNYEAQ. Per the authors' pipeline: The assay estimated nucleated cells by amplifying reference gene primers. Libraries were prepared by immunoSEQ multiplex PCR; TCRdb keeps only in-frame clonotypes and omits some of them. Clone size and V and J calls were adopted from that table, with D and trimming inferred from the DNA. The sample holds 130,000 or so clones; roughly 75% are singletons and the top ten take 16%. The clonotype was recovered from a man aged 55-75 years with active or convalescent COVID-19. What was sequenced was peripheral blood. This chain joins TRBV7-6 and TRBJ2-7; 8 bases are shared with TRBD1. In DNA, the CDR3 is TGTGCCAGCAGCCTGGGGACAGGTGGCGAGCAGTACTTC. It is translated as CASSLGTGGEQYF.